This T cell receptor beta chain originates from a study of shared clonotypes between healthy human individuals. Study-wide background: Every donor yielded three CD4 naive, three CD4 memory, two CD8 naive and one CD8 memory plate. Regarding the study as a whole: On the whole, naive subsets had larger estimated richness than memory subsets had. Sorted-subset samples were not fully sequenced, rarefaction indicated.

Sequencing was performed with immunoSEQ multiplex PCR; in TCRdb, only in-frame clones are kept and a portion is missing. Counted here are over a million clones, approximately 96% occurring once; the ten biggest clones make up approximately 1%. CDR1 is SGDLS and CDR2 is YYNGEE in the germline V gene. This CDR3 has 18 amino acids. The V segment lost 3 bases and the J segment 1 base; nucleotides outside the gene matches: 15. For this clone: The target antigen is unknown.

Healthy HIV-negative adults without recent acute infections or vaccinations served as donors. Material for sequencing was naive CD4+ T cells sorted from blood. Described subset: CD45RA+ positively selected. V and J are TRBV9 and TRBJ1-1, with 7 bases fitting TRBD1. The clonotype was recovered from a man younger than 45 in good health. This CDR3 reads CASSEKTGLVVRNTEAFF. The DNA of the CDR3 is TGTGCCAGCAGCGAAAAGACAGGGCTGGTTGTTCGGAACACTGAAGCTTTCTTT.